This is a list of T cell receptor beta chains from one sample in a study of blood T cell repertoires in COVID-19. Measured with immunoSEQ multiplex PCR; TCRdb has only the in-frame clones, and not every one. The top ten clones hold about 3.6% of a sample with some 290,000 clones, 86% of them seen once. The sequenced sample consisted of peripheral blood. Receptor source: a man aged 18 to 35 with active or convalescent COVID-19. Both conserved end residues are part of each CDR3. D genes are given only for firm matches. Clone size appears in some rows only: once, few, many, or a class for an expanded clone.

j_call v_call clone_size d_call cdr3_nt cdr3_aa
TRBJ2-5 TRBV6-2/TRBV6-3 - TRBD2 TGTGCCAGCAGTCCCCCTCCGAAGGGACTAACTATTGGCGAGACCCAGTACTTC CASSPPPKGLTIGETQYF
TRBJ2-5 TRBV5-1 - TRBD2 TGCGCCAGCAGCTTGGTCGCTCTGGCGGGGGGGGCCGAGACCCAGTACTTC CASSLVALAGGAETQYF
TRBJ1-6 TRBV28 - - TGTGCCAGCAGTTCCAAGGGGTCACCCCTCCACTTT CASSSKGSPLHF
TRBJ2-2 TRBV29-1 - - TGCAGCGCAAGCCAACTATCCCCGAACACCGGGGAGCTGTTTTTT CSASQLSPNTGELFF
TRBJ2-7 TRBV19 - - TGTGCCAGTAGTCCCAGCGCCAGGGTGGCCGAGCAGTACTTC CASSPSARVAEQYF
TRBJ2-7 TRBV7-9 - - TGTGCCAGCAGCTTAGCGCGTTTTGGGGAGACATTCCACGAGCAGTACTTC CASSLARFGETFHEQYF
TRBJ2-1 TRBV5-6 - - TGTGCCAGCAGCTTGGGACCTCGTAGTGGAGAGAGCTCCTACAATGAGCAGTTCTTC CASSLGPRSGESSYNEQFF
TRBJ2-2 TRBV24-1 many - TGTGCCACCAGTGACCGGTATGGGGAGCTGTTTTTT CATSDRYGELFF
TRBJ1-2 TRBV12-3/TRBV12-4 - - TGTGCCAGCAGTCCTACGGGTGACTATGGCTACACCTTC CASSPTGDYGYTF
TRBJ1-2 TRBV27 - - TGTGCCTCAAAAGCGGGTGGGGTATGGGGCTACACCTTC CASKAGGVWGYTF
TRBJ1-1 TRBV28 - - TGTGCCAGCAACCATGGGGGGTTTGAAGCTTTCTTT CASNHGGFEAFF
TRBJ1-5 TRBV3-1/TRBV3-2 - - TGTGCCAGCAGCCTCACAGGGAATCAGCCCCAGCATTTT CASSLTGNQPQHF
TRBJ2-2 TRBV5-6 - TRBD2 TGTGCCAGCAGCCTAGGACTAGCCTTAAGCGGGGAGCTGTTTTTT CASSLGLALSGELFF
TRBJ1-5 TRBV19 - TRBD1 TGTGCCAGTAGTCGCTTCGGACAGGGGACCCCAAGTCAGCCCCAGCATTTT CASSRFGQGTPSQPQHF
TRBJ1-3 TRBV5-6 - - TGTGCCAGCAGCTCCGCGGGACGGCTCTCTGGAAACACCATATATTTT CASSSAGRLSGNTIYF
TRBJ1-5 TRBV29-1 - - TGCAGCGTGAGGACAGTGTGGGATCAGCCCCAGCATTTT CSVRTVWDQPQHF
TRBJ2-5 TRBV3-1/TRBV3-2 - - TGTGCCAGCAGCCAATTGGGGACTTCTAAAGAGACCCAGTACTTC CASSQLGTSKETQYF
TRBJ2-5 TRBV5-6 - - TGTGCCAGCAGCTTGGGTGCGGGGTCGTACCAAGAGACCCAGTACTTC CASSLGAGSYQETQYF
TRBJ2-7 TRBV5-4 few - TGTGCCAGCAGCCCCTCAGTCGGCGGCGCCTACGAGCAGTACTTC CASSPSVGGAYEQYF
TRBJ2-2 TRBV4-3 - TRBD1 TGCGCCAGCAGCCAAGATTCGACAGGGCGTAACACCGGGGAGCTGTTTTTT CASSQDSTGRNTGELFF
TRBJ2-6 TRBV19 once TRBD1 TGTGCCAGTAACAGGGGTTTGTCTGGGGCCAACGTCCTGACTTTC CASNRGLSGANVLTF
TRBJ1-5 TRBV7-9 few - TGTGCCAGCAGCTTAGGTTACAGTAATCAGCCCCAGCATTTT CASSLGYSNQPQHF
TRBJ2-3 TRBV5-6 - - TGTGCCAGCAGCTCCCAGGGGGGCCCGAGCACAGATACGCAGTATTTT CASSSQGGPSTDTQYF
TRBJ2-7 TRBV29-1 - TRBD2 TGCAGCGTTGAGGGAGGGGCCGTCTACGAGCAGTACTTC CSVEGGAVYEQYF
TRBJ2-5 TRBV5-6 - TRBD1 TGTGCCAGCAGCTTCCCGGGACAGCAGATGAGGGAGACCCAGTACTTC CASSFPGQQMRETQYF
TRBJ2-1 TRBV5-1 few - TGCGCCAGCAGCCCCGGGCAGGGGGGAGGTAATGAGCAGTTCTTC CASSPGQGGGNEQFF
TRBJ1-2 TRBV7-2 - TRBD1 TGTGCCAGCAGCTTGTACGGGACAGATGACTATGGCTACACCTTC CASSLYGTDDYGYTF
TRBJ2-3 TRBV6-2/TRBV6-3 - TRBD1 TGTGCCAGCAGCGACGGGACAGGGGCAGATACGCAGTATTTT CASSDGTGADTQYF
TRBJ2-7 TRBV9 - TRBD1 TGTGCCAGCAGCGTAACAGGGGCCTCCTACGAGCAGTACTTC CASSVTGASYEQYF
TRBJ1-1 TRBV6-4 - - TGTGCCAGCAGTTCCCAAGCAAACACTGAAGCTTTCTTT CASSSQANTEAFF
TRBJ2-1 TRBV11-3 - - TGTGCCAGCAGCTTAGATGGTCACACTAATATTAAGTTCTTC CASSLDGHTNIKFF
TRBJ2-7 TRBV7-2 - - TGTGCCAGCAGCCCCCGGGTGGGCGAGCAGTACTTC CASSPRVGEQYF
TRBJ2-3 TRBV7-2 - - TGTGCCAGCAGCTTAGACAGACAAGATACGCAGTATTTT CASSLDRQDTQYF
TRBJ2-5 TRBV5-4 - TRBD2 TGTGCCAGCAGCTACTTGTCGGGAGGGGGTACAAGTGAGACCCAGTACTTC CASSYLSGGGTSETQYF
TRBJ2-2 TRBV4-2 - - TGTGCCAGCAGCCAAGTGGGGCGGCCTTCAACCGGGGAGCTGTTTTTT CASSQVGRPSTGELFF
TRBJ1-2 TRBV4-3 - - TGCGCCAGCAGCCAAGATAGGGGGGGCCCCAGGGGCTACACCTTC CASSQDRGGPRGYTF
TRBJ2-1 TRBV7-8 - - TGTGCCAGCAGCCGAGAGGGGAGGCTAGGGCAGTTCTTC CASSREGRLGQFF
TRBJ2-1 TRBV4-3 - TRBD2 TGCGCCAGCAGCCAAGATTTTTCTAGCGGGATTTACAATGAGCAGTTCTTC CASSQDFSSGIYNEQFF
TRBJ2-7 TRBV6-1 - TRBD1 TGTGCCAGCAGTGGCCCGACGTTTCAGGGGGCAAGAGAGCAGTACTTC CASSGPTFQGAREQYF
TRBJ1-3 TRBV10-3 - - TGTGCCATCAGTGAGGACAACGCTGGAAACACCATATATTTT CAISEDNAGNTIYF
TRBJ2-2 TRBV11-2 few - TGTGCCAGCAGCCCGTCGCACGGCACCGGGGAGCTGTTTTTT CASSPSHGTGELFF
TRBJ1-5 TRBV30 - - TGTGCCTGGAGTGGCGGGGGGGATCAGCCCCAGCATTTT CAWSGGGDQPQHF
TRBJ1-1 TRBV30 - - TGTGCCTGGAGTGTACAACAGGGCCTTGAAGCTTTCTTT CAWSVQQGLEAFF
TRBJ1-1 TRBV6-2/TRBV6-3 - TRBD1 TGTGCCAGCAGCATGACAGGGGGTGGCACTGAAGCTTTCTTT CASSMTGGGTEAFF
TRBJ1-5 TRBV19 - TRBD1 TGTGCCAGTAGGCACGGGACAGGGGGGTATCAGCCCCAGCATTTT CASRHGTGGYQPQHF
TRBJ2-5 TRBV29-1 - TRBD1 TGCAGCGTTGAGGGGACAGGGGGTGTGGAGACCCAGTACTTC CSVEGTGGVETQYF
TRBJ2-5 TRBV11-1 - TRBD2 TGTGCCAGCAGCCCGGACCGACTAGCGGCTAAAGAGACCCAGTACTTC CASSPDRLAAKETQYF